This T cell receptor (beta chain) appears in the sequencing data of a study of T cell responses to AZD1222 COVID-19 vaccine. Germline lookup yields CDR1 SGHTS and CDR2 YDEGEE. Trimming removed 5 bases from V and 4 bases from J; junction bases left unmatched: 10. The CDR3 totals 17 residues. Generated by immunoSEQ multiplex PCR, the TCRdb table keeps only in-frame clones and is missing some. Of 100,000 to 150,000 clones in the sample, over 75% were seen once. This TCR was sampled from an adult in good health. This sample comprised peripheral blood, obtained on day 0 of AZD1222 vaccination. The V gene is TRBV5-8, the J gene TRBJ2-5, with TRBD2 matching over 14 bases. As DNA, the CDR3 is TGTGCCAGCAGTATGGCCACTGGACTAGCGGGGGGAGAGACCCAGTACTTC. This encodes CASSMATGLAGGETQYF.